The 7 T cell receptor beta chains reported below all come from one sample, sequenced in a study of blood T cell repertoires in COVID-19. This table comes from immunoSEQ multiplex PCR, and its TCRdb copy is limited to in-frame clones, with some not included. The data hold roughly 130,000 clones, with around 90% observed a single time. Sequenced sample: peripheral blood. The receptor set was obtained from a man aged 60 to 75 with COVID-19, enrolled during active disease.

The chain recombines TRBV18 with TRBJ2-7; D is perhaps TRBD1 (6 bases). The germline CDR1 and CDR2 sequences are KGHSH and LQKENI. The V and J ends lost 6 bases and 3 bases respectively, with 12 bases between them. The CDR3 has 13 amino acids. The CDR3 here is CASSPGQNYEQYF. CDR3 nucleotides: TGTGCCAGCTCGCCGGGACAAAACTACGAGCAGTACTTC.

The chain links TRBV10-2 to TRBJ1-1; D might be TRBD1 (5 bases). V dropped 5 bases and J dropped 5 bases, with 6 bases sitting between them. Germline V lookup: CDR1 WSHSY, CDR2 SAAADI. This CDR3 spans 11 amino acids. The CDR3 loop is CASSQGTEAFF. The CDR3 bases are TGCGCCAGCAGTCAGGGAACTGAAGCTTTCTTT.

For the CDR3, the DNA is TGTGCCAGCAGTTACGAGGGGCCCCAGCATTTT. Amino acid sequence: CASSYEGPQHF. This chain connects TRBV7-9 to TRBJ1-5; D is unresolved. The CDR3 length is 11 residues. The ends were cut back, 6 bases at V and 9 bases at J, with 9 bases in the middle. Looked up from germline, CDR1 is SEHNR and CDR2 is FQNEAQ (reference sequence).

V is TRBV7-3 and J is TRBJ2-1, with no clear D. The germline V and J ends were trimmed by 5 bases and 8 bases, with 13 bases remaining between them. Per germline, CDR1 SGHTA and CDR2 FQGTGA. This CDR3 has 13 residues. CDR3 sequence: CASSAGSSDEQFF. CDR3 sequence (DNA): TGTGCCAGCAGCGCCGGTTCGAGCGATGAGCAGTTCTTC.

The rearrangement links TRBV5-1 to TRBJ2-5, with D hard to call. The V end lost 0 bases, the J end lost 0 bases, and 6 bases lay between the germline ends. Per germline, CDR1 SGHRS and CDR2 YFSETQ. The CDR3 is 14 amino acids. In DNA, the CDR3 is TGCGCCAGCAGCTTGGAGCACTACCAAGAGACCCAGTACTTC. The encoded protein is CASSLEHYQETQYF.

This chain connects TRBV7-2 to TRBJ1-1; tentatively, D is TRBD1 (6 bases). The V gene lost 1 base and the J gene lost 10 bases, with 16 bases spanning the gap. Germline V CDR1 and CDR2: SGHTA, FQGNSA. The CDR3 runs to 14 residues. CDR3 protein: CASSLGGAEGGAFF. CDR3 coding DNA: TGTGCCAGCAGCTTAGGGGGTGCTGAAGGGGGAGCTTTCTTT.

The chain recombines TRBV14 with TRBJ2-2; no clear D. Germline CDR1 SGHDN, CDR2 FVKESK. CDR3 size: 13 residues. V was cut by 2 bases and J by 6 bases, with 7 bases left in between. The CDR3 protein is CASSQLRSGELFF. The CDR3 DNA follows: TGTGCCAGCAGCCAATTGAGATCCGGGGAGCTGTTTTTT. The whole variable domain, remainder taken from reference TRBV14 and TRBJ2-2, is EAGVTQFPSHSVIEKGQTVTLRCDPISGHDNLYWYRRVMGKEIKFLLHFVKESKQDESGMPNNRFLAERTGGTYSTLKVQPAELEDSGVYFCASSQLRSGELFFGEGSRLTVL.